This section outlines one T cell receptor beta chain sequence together with its context. The target antigen is unknown. Germline loops: CDR1 SEHNR, CDR2 FQNEAQ (reference sequence). Trimming took 3 bases from V and 1 from J, leaving 12 bases between them. CDR3 length equals 15 residues. This entry is derived from a study of blood T cell dynamics during melanoma immunotherapy. Study as a whole: First-line therapy was either pembrolizumab or nivolumab with ipilimumab for metastatic melanoma.

The data were produced by immunoSEQ multiplex PCR, yet TCRdb's version contains in-frame clones alone and is incomplete. The repertoire consists of around 15,000 clones, with about 84% occurring once and the leading ten covering about 4.2%. Study conclusions and caveats: It remained unknown if the driving T cell clones were melanoma-specific. Unlike progressors, later disease-control patients had W3 repertoires gaining clonality or diversity.

The time point here: pre-treatment baseline. The rearrangement uses TRBV7-9 and TRBJ2-5; D could derive from TRBD1 or TRBD2 (7 bases each). This TCR derives from a human donor with melanoma. Source: blood, taken from a patient treated with checkpoint blockade. CDR3 region: CASSFSGGGQETQYF. The CDR3 DNA reads TGTGCCAGCAGCTTTTCAGGGGGGGGCCAAGAGACCCAGTACTTC.